This T cell receptor (beta chain) stems from a study of spatial heterogeneity in lung cancer. Study details: Detected beta-chain sequences consistently exceeded alpha-chain sequences.

Each CDR3 protein gets one entry after TCRdb re-called the 5' RACE reads with MiXCR. The repertoire consists of 25,000 to 35,000 distinct CDR3 sequences, with over 9.5% occurring once and the leading ten covering approximately 30%. As for time point: blood at routine non-recurrence follow-up after resection. The TCR sequence derives from a female donor with early-stage non-small cell lung cancer. The specimen comprised PBMCs, sampled at follow-up.

The CDR3 protein is CASSLGNAYNEQFF. The CDR3 DNA follows: TGTGCCAGCAGCTTGGGGAATGCCTACAATGAGCAGTTCTTC. The chain combines TRBV7-6 with TRBJ2-1; D not certain. The CDR3 has 14 residues. CDR1 is SGHVS and CDR2 is FNYEAQ in the germline V gene. With 3 bases removed from V and 2 bases from J, the gap between germline ends came to 8 bases.